These T cell receptor beta chains were read from a single sample in a study of CD8+ T cells in alopecia areata. TCRdb's copy holds only in-frame clones and misses some; the assay was immunoSEQ multiplex PCR. The sample carries under 200,000 clones, less than 70% recorded once. Sequences were derived from CD4+ T cells sorted from blood, sampled at week 24, from a patient treated with tofacitinib. The receptors here all came from a human donor with alopecia areata. The CDR3 runs from the conserved cysteine through the conserved F or W. A D gene is named only where the DNA matches it firmly. A clone size is listed for some rows: how often the clone was seen (once, few, many), or a class if it is expanded.

v_call	clone_size	d_call	j_call	cdr3_nt	cdr3_aa
TRBV15	once	NA	TRBJ1-2	TGTGCCACACAGGGCTACACCTTC	CATQGYTF
TRBV4-2	NA	NA	TRBJ1-6	TGTGCCAGCAGCCAAGACTTCAGCGATTCACCCCTCCACTTT	CASSQDFSDSPLHF
TRBV4-2	NA	NA	TRBJ2-7	TGTGCCAGCAGCCTACAGGGAGGAGAGTTCTACGAGCAGTACTTC	CASSLQGGEFYEQYF
TRBV29-1	few	NA	TRBJ1-2	TGCAGCGTTCTTGCAATGAACTATGGCTACACCTTC	CSVLAMNYGYTF
TRBV11-2	NA	NA	TRBJ2-7	TGTGCCAGCAGCTTAGCCCCACAAAATTCCTACGAGCAGTACTTC	CASSLAPQNSYEQYF
TRBV6-5	once	TRBD1	TRBJ2-7	TGTGCCAGCGCAGAAGGGGGCCTAAATTCCTACGAGCAGTACTTC	CASAEGGLNSYEQYF
TRBV10-3	NA	TRBD1	TRBJ1-6	TGTGCCATCAGCCCCGGGACAGAAATGAACTATTCACCCCTCCACTTT	CAISPGTEMNYSPLHF
TRBV30	NA	NA	TRBJ1-5	TGTGCCTGGAGTTTCCATAGCAATCAGCCCCAGCATTTT	CAWSFHSNQPQHF
TRBV28	few	TRBD1	TRBJ2-5	TGTGCCAGCAAAAAATCTCCCGGGACAGAAGAGACCCAGTACTTC	CASKKSPGTEETQYF
TRBV4-1	NA	TRBD1	TRBJ1-1	TGCGCCAGCAGCCAGTCAACCGGGACAGGGGTGACTGAAGCTTTCTTT	CASSQSTGTGVTEAFF
TRBV10-3	NA	NA	TRBJ1-1	TGTGCCATCAGTGCTGACGAGCCTGGCACTGAAGCTTTCTTT	CAISADEPGTEAFF
TRBV4-2	NA	NA	TRBJ2-1	TGTGCCAGCAGCCCTAATTGGGGGAACAATGAGCAGTTCTTC	CASSPNWGNNEQFF
TRBV7-2	few	NA	TRBJ2-3	TGTGCCAGCAGTATTAACAGGGAGGGTCCGCAGTATTTT	CASSINREGPQYF
TRBV11-2	NA	NA	TRBJ2-5	TGTGCCAGCAGCGAGGCGGGACTTCGGAAAGAGACCCAGTACTTC	CASSEAGLRKETQYF
TRBV29-1	few	TRBD2	TRBJ2-1	TGCAGCGTTCACAGCGGGGGAGTAGGCTCCTACAATGAGCAGTTCTTC	CSVHSGGVGSYNEQFF
TRBV5-1	NA	TRBD1	TRBJ2-2	TGCGCCAGCAGCTTGGGGACAGGGGTTAACACCGGGGAGCTGTTTTTT	CASSLGTGVNTGELFF
TRBV30	NA	NA	TRBJ1-6	TGTGCCTGGAGTTCAGCATATTCACCCCTCCACTTT	CAWSSAYSPLHF
TRBV29-1	few	NA	TRBJ2-3	TGCAGCGTCGAGGGAGCAGATACGCAGTATTTT	CSVEGADTQYF
TRBV27	NA	NA	TRBJ1-6	TGTGCCAGCAGTTTGGAGGGGCGTTCACCCCTCCACTTT	CASSLEGRSPLHF
TRBV2	NA	NA	TRBJ2-7	TGTGCCAGCAGTGAAGGAGGGAGAGAGCAGTACTTC	CASSEGGREQYF
TRBV12-5	few	NA	TRBJ1-6	TGTGCTAGTGGCCTCCGAGGGAATTCACCCCTCCACTTT	CASGLRGNSPLHF
TRBV29-1	NA	NA	TRBJ2-7	TGCAGCGTCGCTCAGAACTACGAGCAGTACTTC	CSVAQNYEQYF
TRBV29-1	NA	NA	TRBJ2-7	TGCAGCGTCGGGGAGGGGGCCGAGCAGTACTTC	CSVGEGAEQYF
TRBV2	NA	TRBD2	TRBJ2-5	TGTGCCAGCAGAAGGCCTAGCGGGATAAACCAAGAGACCCAGTACTTC	CASRRPSGINQETQYF
TRBV29-1	NA	NA	TRBJ2-7	TGCAGCGTTGAGTTGCCGGGAAGGCGGGAGCAGTACTTC	CSVELPGRREQYF
TRBV28	few	TRBD1	TRBJ2-6	TGTGCCAGCAGTTTCGGACAGGCCTCTGGGGCCAACGTCCTGACTTTC	CASSFGQASGANVLTF
TRBV18	many	NA	TRBJ1-6	TGTGCCAGCTCACCCGGGACGGGGAATTCACCCCTCCACTTT	CASSPGTGNSPLHF
TRBV14	NA	NA	TRBJ1-2	TGTGCCAGCAGCCCCACCCTTGGGGGTTTCTATGGCTACACCTTC	CASSPTLGGFYGYTF
TRBV11-2	NA	TRBD2	TRBJ2-1	TGTGCCAGCAGCTTATTTAGCGGGGGGGCCAATGAGCAGTTCTTC	CASSLFSGGANEQFF
TRBV4-1	NA	TRBD1	TRBJ1-6	TGCGCCAGCAGCCACCTTCGGACAGGCTATAATTCACCCCTCCACTTT	CASSHLRTGYNSPLHF
TRBV27	NA	TRBD1	TRBJ2-3	TGTGCCAGCAGTTTATCGAGGCCGGGACAGGCCACCACAGATACGCAGTATTTT	CASSLSRPGQATTDTQYF
TRBV5-1	NA	NA	TRBJ2-3	TGCGCCAGTCGACTATTCCTCACAGATACGCAGTATTTT	CASRLFLTDTQYF
TRBV29-1	NA	TRBD1	TRBJ1-2	TGCAGCGTCTCCGGACAGGGCGGCTATGGCTACACCTTC	CSVSGQGGYGYTF
TRBV7-3	NA	NA	TRBJ1-6	TGTGCCAGCAGCTTAGAGGGTGATTCACCCCTCCACTTT	CASSLEGDSPLHF
TRBV4-1	once	TRBD1	TRBJ2-7	TGCGCCAGCAGACTTCGACCGGGACAGGGCGGGTACGAGCAGTACTTC	CASRLRPGQGGYEQYF